This T cell receptor (beta chain) was recovered during a study of T cells after yellow fever vaccination (dated by TCRdb to the late 2010s). The study in broad terms: Libraries from fractions with low cell numbers were prepared with the SMART-Seq v4 Ultra Low Input RNA kit. To follow T-cell clones before and after both primary and booster YFV17D yellow fever vaccination, bulk TCR alpha and beta repertoires underwent longitudinal sequencing. Two healthy male donors, one aged 18 to 29 and one aged 30 to 40 years, were included in the cohort. Blood samples were taken at several timepoints before and after primary and secondary immunization, and bulk PBMC replicates and cell subsets were isolated. The paper's findings and limits, for the study overall: Compared with the primary T-cell response, the secondary T-cell response was faster but weaker, reaching its peak on day 5 rather than on day 15. Because the study included only a couple of donors, the extent to which the findings can be generalized is limited. Because abundant contaminating clonotypes from the bulk population could be contained in FACS-sorted repertoires, computational filtering was required. After the booster, most of the clones that had expanded following primary vaccination were detected again (approximately 95% of CD4 and 85% to 90% of CD8), which suggests that memory was broadly maintained. A small fraction of clonotypes showed up in both the CD4 and CD8 compartments, probably as a result of convergent recombination.

Taken from the germline V gene, the CDR1 and CDR2 loops are SNHLY and FYNNEI. The CDR3 starts with the cysteine, ends with the phenylalanine, and has 15 residues. Kept here is only the CDR3 DNA, which spans 45 bases and is read in frame from base 1. The V end gives up 7 bases and the J end 4 bases, leaving 8 bases in the junction not matched to a gene. The label giving this sample's treatment or condition can be read as: live attenuated yellow fever vaccine strain. Two biological replicates of bulk PBMCs were collected at each blood-draw timepoint. A standard Ficoll-Paque protocol was used to isolate PBMCs from peripheral blood. RNA was extracted with TriZol from bulk PBMCs, CD4 and CD8 fractions, and dextramer-positive and dextramer-negative fractions. TCR cDNA was synthesized by 5'RACE template switching, through which a universal primer site and unique molecular identifiers were introduced. Priming for cDNA synthesis came from both the TCR alpha and TCR beta constant segments. Library amplification used two PCR steps, and the second PCR step added sample barcodes and sequencing adapters. Sequencing of libraries was performed on Illumina HiSeq 2500 (2x100 bp) or NovaSeq (2x150 bp). The study's processing was this. MIGEC was used to demultiplex reads and collapse the reads into UMI consensus sequences, and MiXCR was used for V(D)J alignment. Clonotypes responding to the vaccine were identified with edgeR on replicate PBMC samples, with the criteria of FDR below 0.01 and a log2 fold change above 5 up to day 15. Each bulk clonotype received a CD4 or CD8 identity based on whether the sequenced CD4 or CD8 repertoire contained that clonotype at higher abundance. The public reads were quality trimmed at Q25 with fastp and then assembled into clones with MiXCR by TCRdb, keeping productive beta chains. Here each entry gathers all rows of one CDR3 protein and keeps the most common genes and DNA. Here the V and J calls rest on TCRdb's processing, not on the authors' analysis. The sample table contains hundreds of thousands of distinct CDR3 sequences; only one count was recorded for 10% to 15% of them. The top ten hold 14% to 15% of the sample.

Ten or more counts support this clonotype. The specificity of this receptor is unknown. Within one base of it there is no much larger clone, and no base qualities were kept. The sequence was obtained from a young man who received the YFV17D yellow fever vaccine. Sequencing used PBMCs, obtained on the day of the yellow fever booster vaccination. The rearrangement combines TRBV2 with TRBJ2-5, with 11 bases matching TRBD2. The DNA is TGTGCCAGCAACCAACTAGCGGGAGAAGCAGAGACCCAGTACTTC. Its amino acids are CASNQLAGEAETQYF. The entire variable domain, with the stretches around the CDR3 drawn from the reference TRBV2 and TRBJ2-5 proteins, is EPEVTQTPSHQVTQMGQEVILRCVPISNHLYFYWYRQILGQKVEFLVSFYNNEISEKSEIFDDQFSVERPDGSNFTLKIRSTKLEDSAMYFCASNQLAGEAETQYFGPGTRLLVL.